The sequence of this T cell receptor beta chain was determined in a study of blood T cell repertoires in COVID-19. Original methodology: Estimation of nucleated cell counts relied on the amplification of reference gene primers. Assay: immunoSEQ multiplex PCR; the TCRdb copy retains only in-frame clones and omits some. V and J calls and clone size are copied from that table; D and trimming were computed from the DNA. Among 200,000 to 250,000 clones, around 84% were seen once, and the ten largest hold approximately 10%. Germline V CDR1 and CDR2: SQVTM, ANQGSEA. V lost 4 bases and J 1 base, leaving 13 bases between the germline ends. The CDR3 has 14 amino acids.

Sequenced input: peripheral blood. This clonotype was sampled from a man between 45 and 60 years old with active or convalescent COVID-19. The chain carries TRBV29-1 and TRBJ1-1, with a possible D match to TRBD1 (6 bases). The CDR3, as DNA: TGCAGCGTTGCCGGGAGGACAGCGAACACTGAAGCTTTCTTT. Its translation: CSVAGRTANTEAFF.